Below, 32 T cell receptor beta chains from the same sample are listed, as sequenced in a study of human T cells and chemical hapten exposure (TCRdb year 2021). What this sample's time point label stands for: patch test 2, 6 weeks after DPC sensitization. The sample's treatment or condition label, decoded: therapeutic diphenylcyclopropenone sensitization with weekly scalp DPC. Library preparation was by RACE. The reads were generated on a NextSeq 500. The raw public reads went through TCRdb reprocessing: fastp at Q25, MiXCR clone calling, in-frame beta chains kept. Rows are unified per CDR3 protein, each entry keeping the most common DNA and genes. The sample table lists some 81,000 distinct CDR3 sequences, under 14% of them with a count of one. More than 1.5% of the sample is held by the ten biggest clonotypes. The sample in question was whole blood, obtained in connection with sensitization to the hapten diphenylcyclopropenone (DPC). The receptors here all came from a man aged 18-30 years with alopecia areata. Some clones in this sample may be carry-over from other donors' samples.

CDR3 nucleotides: TGTGCAAGTCGCTTAGCGGGACTAGCGGGGGGTAGGCAAGAGACCCAGTACTTC. Translating it yields CASRLAGLAGGRQETQYF. The rearrangement links TRBV12-2 to TRBJ2-5; the table's D call TRBD2 went unverified against the DNA. TRBV12-2 is an annotated pseudogene. CDR3 length: 18 amino acids.

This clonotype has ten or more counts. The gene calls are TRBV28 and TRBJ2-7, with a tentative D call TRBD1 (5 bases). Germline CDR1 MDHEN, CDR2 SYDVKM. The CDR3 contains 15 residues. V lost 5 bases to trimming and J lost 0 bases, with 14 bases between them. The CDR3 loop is CASSDPRGSSYEQYF. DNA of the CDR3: TGTGCCAGCAGTGACCCTAGGGGCAGCTCCTACGAGCAGTACTTC.

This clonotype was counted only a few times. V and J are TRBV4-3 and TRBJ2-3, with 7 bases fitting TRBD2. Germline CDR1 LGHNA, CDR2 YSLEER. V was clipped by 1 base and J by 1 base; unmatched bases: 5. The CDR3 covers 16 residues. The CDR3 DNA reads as TGCGCCAGCAGCCAAGTACAACGGGGGGGCACAGATACGCAGTATTTT. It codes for CASSQVQRGGTDTQYF.

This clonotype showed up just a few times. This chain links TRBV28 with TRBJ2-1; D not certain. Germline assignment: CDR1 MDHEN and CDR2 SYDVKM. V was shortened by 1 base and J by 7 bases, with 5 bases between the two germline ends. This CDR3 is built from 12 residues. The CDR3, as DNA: TGTGCCAGCAGTTTATCTGGGAATGAGCAGTTCTTC. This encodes CASSLSGNEQFF.

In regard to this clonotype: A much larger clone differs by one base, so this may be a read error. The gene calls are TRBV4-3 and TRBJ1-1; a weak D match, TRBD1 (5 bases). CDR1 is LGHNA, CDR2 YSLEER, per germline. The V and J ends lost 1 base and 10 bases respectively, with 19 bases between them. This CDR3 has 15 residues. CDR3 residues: CASSQGGKGAAGAFF. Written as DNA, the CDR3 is TGCGCCAGCAGCCAAGGAGGGAAAGGGGCGGCTGGAGCTTTCTTT.

CDR3 DNA sequence: TGCAGCGTTGGACGGACAGGGGATGGAGACGAGCAGTACTTC. Its translation: CSVGRTGDGDEQYF. The chain is built from TRBV29-1 and TRBJ2-7, with 9 bases that match TRBD1. The CDR3 is 14 residues long. Germline V gene lookup returns CDR1 SQVTM and CDR2 ANQGSEA. V trimming: 4 bases; J trimming: 5 bases; junction bases outside the gene matches: 9.

CDR3 sequence: CASSLAGGDYNEQFF. As DNA, the CDR3 is TGTGCCAGCAGCTTAGCGGGAGGTGACTACAATGAGCAGTTCTTC. The rearrangement uses TRBV7-3 and TRBJ2-1; the match to TRBD2 covers 8 bases. The ends lost 2 bases at V and 3 bases at J; junction bases unmatched: 3. This CDR3 is built from 15 residues. From germline, CDR1 is SGHTA and CDR2 FQGTGA.

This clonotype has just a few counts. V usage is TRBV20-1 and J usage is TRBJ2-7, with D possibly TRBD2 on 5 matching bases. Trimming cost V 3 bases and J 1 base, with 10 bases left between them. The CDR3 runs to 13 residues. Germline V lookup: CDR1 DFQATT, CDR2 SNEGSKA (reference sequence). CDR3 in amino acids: CSARGRESYEQYV. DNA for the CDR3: TGCAGTGCTAGGGGAAGGGAGTCCTACGAGCAGTACGTC.

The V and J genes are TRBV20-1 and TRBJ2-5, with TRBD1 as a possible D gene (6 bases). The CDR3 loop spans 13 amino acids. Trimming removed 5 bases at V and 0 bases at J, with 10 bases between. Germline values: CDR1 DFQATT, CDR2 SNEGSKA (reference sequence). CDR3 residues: CSAEQGNQETQYF. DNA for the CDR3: TGCAGTGCTGAGCAGGGGAACCAAGAGACCCAGTACTTC.

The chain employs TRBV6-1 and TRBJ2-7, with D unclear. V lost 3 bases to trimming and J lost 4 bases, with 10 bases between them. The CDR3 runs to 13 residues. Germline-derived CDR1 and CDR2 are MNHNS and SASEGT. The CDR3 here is CASSERSNYEQYF. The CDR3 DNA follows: TGTGCCAGCAGTGAGCGGTCCAATTACGAGCAGTACTTC.

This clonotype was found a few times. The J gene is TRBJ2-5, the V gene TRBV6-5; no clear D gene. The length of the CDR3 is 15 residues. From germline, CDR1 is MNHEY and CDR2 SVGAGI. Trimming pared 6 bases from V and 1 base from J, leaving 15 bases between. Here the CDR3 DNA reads TGTGCCAGCAGCACCGCCGGGTTGTCCCAAGAGACCCAGTACTTC. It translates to CASSTAGLSQETQYF.

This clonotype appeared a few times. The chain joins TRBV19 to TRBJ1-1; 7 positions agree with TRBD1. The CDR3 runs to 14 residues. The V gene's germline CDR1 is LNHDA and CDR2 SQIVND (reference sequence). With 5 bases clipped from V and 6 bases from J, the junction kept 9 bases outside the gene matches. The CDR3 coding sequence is TGTGCCAGTAGTGCCCCGGACAGGCGGTCTGAAGCTTTCTTT. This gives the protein CASSAPDRRSEAFF. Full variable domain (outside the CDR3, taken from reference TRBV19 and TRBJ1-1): DGGITQSPKYLFRKEGQNVTLSCEQNLNHDAMYWYRQDPGQGLRLIYYSQIVNDFQKGDIAEGYSVSREKKESFPLTVTSAQKNPTAFYLCASSAPDRRSEAFFGQGTRLTVV.

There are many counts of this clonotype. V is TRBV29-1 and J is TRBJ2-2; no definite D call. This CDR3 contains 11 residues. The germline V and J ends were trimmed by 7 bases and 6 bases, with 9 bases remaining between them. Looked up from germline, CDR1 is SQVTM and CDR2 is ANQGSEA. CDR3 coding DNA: TGCAGCGCTCCCCTGTCCGGGGAGCTGTTTTTT. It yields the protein CSAPLSGELFF.

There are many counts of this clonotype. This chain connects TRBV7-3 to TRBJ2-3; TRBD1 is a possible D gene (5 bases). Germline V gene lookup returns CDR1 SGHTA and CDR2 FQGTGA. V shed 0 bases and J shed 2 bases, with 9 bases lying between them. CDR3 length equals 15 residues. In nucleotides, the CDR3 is TGTGCCAGCAGCTTAACAGGGGCCCACACAGATACGCAGTATTTT. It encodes CASSLTGAHTDTQYF.

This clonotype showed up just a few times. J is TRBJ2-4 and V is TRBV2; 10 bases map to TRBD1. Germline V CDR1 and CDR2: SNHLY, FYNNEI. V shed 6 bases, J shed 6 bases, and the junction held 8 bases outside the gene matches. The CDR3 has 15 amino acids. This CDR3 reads CASRGDRGLLNIQYF. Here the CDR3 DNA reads TGTGCCAGCAGGGGCGACAGGGGGCTGTTAAACATTCAGTACTTC. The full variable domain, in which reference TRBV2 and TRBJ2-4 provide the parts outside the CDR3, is EPEVTQTPSHQVTQMGQEVILRCVPISNHLYFYWYRQILGQKVEFLVSFYNNEISEKSEIFDDQFSVERPDGSNFTLKIRSTKLEDSAMYFCASRGDRGLLNIQYFGAGTRLSVL.

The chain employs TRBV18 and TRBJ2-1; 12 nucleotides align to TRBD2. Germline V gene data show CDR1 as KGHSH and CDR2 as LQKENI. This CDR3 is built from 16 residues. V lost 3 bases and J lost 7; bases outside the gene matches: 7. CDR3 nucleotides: TGTGCCAGCTCACCCGGACTAGCGGGGCCCCGGAATGAGCAGTTCTTC. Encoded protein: CASSPGLAGPRNEQFF.

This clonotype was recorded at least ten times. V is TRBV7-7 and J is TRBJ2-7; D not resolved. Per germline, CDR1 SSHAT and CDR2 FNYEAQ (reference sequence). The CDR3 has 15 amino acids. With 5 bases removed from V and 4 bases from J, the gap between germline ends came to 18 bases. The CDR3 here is CASSPGVSTDYEQYF. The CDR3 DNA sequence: TGTGCCAGCAGCCCAGGCGTTAGTACGGATTACGAGCAGTACTTC.

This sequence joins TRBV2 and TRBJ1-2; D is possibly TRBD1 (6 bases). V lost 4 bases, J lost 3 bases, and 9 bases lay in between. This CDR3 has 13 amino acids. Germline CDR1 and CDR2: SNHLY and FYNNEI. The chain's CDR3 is CASSASGDYGYTF. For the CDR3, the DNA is TGTGCCAGCAGTGCTTCAGGGGACTATGGCTACACCTTC.

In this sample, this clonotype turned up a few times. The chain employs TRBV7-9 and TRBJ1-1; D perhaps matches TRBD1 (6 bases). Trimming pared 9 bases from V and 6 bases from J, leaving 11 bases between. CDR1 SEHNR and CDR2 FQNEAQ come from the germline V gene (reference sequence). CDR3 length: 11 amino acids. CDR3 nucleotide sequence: TGTGCCAGTTCCCGGGGGCCTGAAGCTTTCTTT. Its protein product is CASSRGPEAFF. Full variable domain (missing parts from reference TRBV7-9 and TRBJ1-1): DTGVSQNPRHKITKRGQNVTFRCDPISEHNRLYWYRQTLGQGPEFLTYFQNEAQLEKSRLLSDRFSAERPKGSFSTLEIQRTEQGDSAMYLCASSRGPEAFFGQGTRLTVV.

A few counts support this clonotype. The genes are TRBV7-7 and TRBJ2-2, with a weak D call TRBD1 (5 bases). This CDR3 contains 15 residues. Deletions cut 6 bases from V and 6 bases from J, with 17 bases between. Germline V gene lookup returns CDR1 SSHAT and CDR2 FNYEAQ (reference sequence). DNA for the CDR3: TGTGCCAGCAGTTCCGAAAGGGGCTACCCCGGGGAGCTGTTTTTT. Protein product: CASSSERGYPGELFF.

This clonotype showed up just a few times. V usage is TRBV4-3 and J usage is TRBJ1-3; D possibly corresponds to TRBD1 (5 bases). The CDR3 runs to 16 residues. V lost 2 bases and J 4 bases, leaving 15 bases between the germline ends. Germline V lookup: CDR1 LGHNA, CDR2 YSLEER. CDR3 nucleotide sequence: TGCGCCAGCAGCCAACGGAATCCGACAGTGGGAAACACCATATATTTT. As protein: CASSQRNPTVGNTIYF.

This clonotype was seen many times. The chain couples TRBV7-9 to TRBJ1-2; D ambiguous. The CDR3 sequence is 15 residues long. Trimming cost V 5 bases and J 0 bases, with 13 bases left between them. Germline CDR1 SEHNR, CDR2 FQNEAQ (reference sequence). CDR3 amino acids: CASSPAFSTNYGYTF. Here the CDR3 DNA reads TGTGCCAGCAGCCCCGCCTTCAGTACTAACTATGGCTACACCTTC.

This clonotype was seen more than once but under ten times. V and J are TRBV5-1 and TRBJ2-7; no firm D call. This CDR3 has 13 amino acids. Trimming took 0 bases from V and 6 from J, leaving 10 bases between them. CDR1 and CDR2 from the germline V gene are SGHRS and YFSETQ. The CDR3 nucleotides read TGCGCCAGCAGCTTGGGGTGGGATTCCGAGCAGTACTTC. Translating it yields CASSLGWDSEQYF.

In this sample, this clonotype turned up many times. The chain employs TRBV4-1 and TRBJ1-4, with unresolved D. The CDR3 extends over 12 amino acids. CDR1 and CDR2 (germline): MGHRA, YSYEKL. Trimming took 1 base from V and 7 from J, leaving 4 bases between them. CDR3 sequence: CASSQVVEKLFF. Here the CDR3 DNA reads TGCGCCAGCAGCCAAGTGGTTGAAAAACTGTTTTTT.

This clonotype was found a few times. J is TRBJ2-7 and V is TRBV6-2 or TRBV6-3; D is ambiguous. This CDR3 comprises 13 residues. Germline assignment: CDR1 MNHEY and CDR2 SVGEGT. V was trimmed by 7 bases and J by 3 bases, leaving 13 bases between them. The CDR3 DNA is TGTGCCAGCACGTCAAGCTCTCTCTACGAGCAGTACGTC. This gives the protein CASTSSSLYEQYV.

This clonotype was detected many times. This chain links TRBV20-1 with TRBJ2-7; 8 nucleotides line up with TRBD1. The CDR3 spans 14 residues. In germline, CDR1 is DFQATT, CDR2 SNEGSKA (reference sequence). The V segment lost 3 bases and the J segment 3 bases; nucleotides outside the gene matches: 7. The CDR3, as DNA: TGCAGTGCTAGGACACAACAGGGGGGCTACGAGCAGTACTTC. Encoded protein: CSARTQQGGYEQYF.

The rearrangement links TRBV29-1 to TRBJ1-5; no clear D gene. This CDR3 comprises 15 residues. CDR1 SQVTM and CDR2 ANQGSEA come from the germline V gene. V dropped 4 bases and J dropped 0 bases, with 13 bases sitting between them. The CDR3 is CSVAAKSGSNQPQHF. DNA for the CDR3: TGCAGCGTTGCAGCTAAATCAGGTAGCAATCAGCCCCAGCATTTT. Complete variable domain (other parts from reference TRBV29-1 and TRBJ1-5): SAVISQKPSRDICQRGTSLTIQCQVDSQVTMMFWYRQQPGQSLTLIATANQGSEATYESGFVIDKFPISRPNLTFSTLTVSNMSPEDSSIYLCSVAAKSGSNQPQHFGDGTRLSIL.

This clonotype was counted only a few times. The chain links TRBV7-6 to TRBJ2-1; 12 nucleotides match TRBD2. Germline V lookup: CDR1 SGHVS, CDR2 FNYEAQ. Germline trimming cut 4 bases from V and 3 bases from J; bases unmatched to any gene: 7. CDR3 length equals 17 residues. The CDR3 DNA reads TGTGCCAGCAGCTACAGACTAGCGGGGGCCCTCTACAATGAGCAGTTCTTC. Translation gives CASSYRLAGALYNEQFF.

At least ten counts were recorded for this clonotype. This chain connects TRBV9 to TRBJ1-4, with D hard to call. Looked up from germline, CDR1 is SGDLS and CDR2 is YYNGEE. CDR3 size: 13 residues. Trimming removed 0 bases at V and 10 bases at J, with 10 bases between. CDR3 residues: CASSVDGEGKLFF. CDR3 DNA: TGTGCCAGCAGCGTAGATGGGGAAGGAAAACTGTTTTTT.

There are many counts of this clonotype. This CDR3 reads CSGEDDLYGYTF. CDR3 nucleotide sequence: TGCAGTGGGGAGGATGACCTATACGGCTACACCTTC. The chain uses TRBV20-1 and TRBJ1-2; D not resolved. There are 12 residues in the CDR3. Germline CDR1 DFQATT, CDR2 SNEGSKA (reference sequence). The germline V and J ends were trimmed by 7 bases and 8 bases, with 17 bases remaining between them.

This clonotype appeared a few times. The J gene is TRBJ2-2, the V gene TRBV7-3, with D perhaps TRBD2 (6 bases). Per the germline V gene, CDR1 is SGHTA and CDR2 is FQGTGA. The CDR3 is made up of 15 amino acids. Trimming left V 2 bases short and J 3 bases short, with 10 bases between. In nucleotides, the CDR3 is TGTGCCAGCAGCTTACGGGGGTTTGACACCGGGGAGCTGTTTTTT. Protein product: CASSLRGFDTGELFF.

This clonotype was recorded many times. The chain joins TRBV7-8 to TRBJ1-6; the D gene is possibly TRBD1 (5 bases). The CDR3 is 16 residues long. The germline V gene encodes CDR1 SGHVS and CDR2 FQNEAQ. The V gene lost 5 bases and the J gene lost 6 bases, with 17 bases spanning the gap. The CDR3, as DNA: TGTGCCAGCAGCAACCGCCAGCAGGGTGGTAATTCACCCCTCCACTTT. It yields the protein CASSNRQQGGNSPLHF.